A single sample gave rise to the 3 T cell receptor beta chains below, sequenced in a study of blood T cell repertoires in COVID-19. Method: immunoSEQ multiplex PCR; TCRdb's copy keeps in-frame clones and lacks some. In the table there are 150,000 to 200,000 clones, roughly three quarters of which are singletons. Sequenced: peripheral blood. The receptors shown here come from a woman aged 80 or older with COVID-19, enrolled during active disease.

This clone was seen once. This chain joins TRBV15 and TRBJ2-1, with TRBD1 as a possible D gene (6 bases). Trimming cost V 5 bases and J 4 bases, with 21 bases left between them. Germline-derived CDR1 and CDR2 are LNHNV and YYDKDF (reference sequence). This CDR3 spans 17 amino acids. The DNA of the CDR3 is TGTGCCACCAGCTGGGGAGCAGGGGCAAAAGTATACAATGAGCAGTTCTTC. Amino acids: CATSWGAGAKVYNEQFF.

The V gene is TRBV28, the J gene TRBJ1-1; D gene unclear. The CDR3 spans 14 residues. V lost 6 bases and J lost 8, with 19 bases in between. In germline, CDR1 is MDHEN, CDR2 SYDVKM. The CDR3 region has the DNA TGTGCCAGCAGGCCCCCGTGGAGCCATCCCGAAGCTTTCTTT. This encodes CASRPPWSHPEAFF.

This clone was observed a few times. DNA for the CDR3: TGCGCCAGCAGCCCCCGAAACGGGGGGAACACCGGGGAGCTGTTTTTT. The encoded protein is CASSPRNGGNTGELFF. The J gene is TRBJ2-2, the V gene TRBV4-1; D is perhaps TRBD2 (6 bases). The CDR3 sequence is 16 residues long. The germline V and J ends were trimmed by 4 bases and 1 base, with 13 bases remaining between them. Germline lookup yields CDR1 MGHRA and CDR2 YSYEKL.